The present T cell receptor (beta chain) was sequenced within a study of blood T cells in healthy people across ages. The study, taken as a whole, reports: Among T cells, TCR beta diversity per million cells dropped roughly linearly as age rose.

The CDR3 loop spans 13 amino acids. The ends were cut back, 2 bases at V and 7 bases at J, with 9 bases in the middle. From germline, CDR1 is KGHSH and CDR2 LQKENI. Using a J-beta primer mix together with a sample-barcoded 5' primer, a second PCR was run for roughly 7 to 12 cycles. TCRdb re-called the 5' RACE reads through MiXCR, storing one row per CDR3 protein. The sample includes 800,000 or so distinct CDR3 sequences, 60% to 80% seen only once; the top ten take 28%. Concerning this clonotype: The target antigen is unknown.

This sequence was found in a man in his thirties or forties in good health. V is TRBV18 and J is TRBJ2-1, with D tentatively TRBD1 (6 bases). The specimen sequenced was blood. The CDR3 nucleotides are TGTGCCAGCTCACCAGACAGGATAAATGAGCAGTTCTTC. Protein: CASSPDRINEQFF.